The TCR beta chain under discussion was sequenced for a study of T-cell reconstitution after alpha-beta-depleted transplantation in children. Study conclusions and caveats: Several hundred expanded graft clones reportedly were the source of alpha-beta T cells about two months after transplant. There were some patients whose high TCRbeta diversity at day 60 came from surviving recipient T cells and thymic progenitors. When one year had passed after transplant, most T-cell counts and diversity came from newly produced T cells.

Concerning this clonotype: The antigen remains unidentified.

The CDR3 has 12 amino acids. V lost 0 bases and J 13 bases, leaving 7 bases between the germline ends. Germline CDR1 is MNHNS and CDR2 is SASEGT. For TCRbeta, the library was prepared with unique molecular identifiers. MiXCR, applied by TCRdb to the PCR reads, yields one record per CDR3 protein. Found here are 700,000 to 950,000 distinct CDR3 sequences, around 17% of them singletons; the top ten hold approximately 4.5%. The TCR comes from a male patient younger than 18 who had a stem cell transplant for acute lymphoblastic leukemia, so the T cells may come from the graft donor. Material: PBMCs, mostly from graft donor cells, obtained 360 days after TCRalphabeta/CD19-depleted stem cell transplant. V usage is TRBV6-1 and J usage is TRBJ1-6; D gene unclear. The CDR3 DNA sequence: TGTGCCAGCAGTGAAGCGGATCGGCCCCTCCACTTT. Its translation: CASSEADRPLHF.